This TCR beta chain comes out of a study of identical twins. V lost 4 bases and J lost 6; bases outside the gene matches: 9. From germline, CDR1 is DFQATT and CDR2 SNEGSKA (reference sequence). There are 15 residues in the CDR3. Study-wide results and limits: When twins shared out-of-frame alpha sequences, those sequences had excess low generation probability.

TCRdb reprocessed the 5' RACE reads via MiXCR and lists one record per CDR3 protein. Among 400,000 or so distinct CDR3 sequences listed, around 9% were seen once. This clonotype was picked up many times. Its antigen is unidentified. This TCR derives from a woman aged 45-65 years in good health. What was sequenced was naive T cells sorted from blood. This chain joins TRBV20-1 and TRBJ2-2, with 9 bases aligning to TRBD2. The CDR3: CSAIQAGGVAGELFF. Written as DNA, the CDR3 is TGCAGTGCTATCCAAGCGGGAGGCGTGGCCGGGGAGCTGTTTTTT.